These 25 T cell receptor beta chains share one sample of origin, sequenced in a study of CD8 T cells in Susac syndrome. RNA was extracted with the RNeasy kit, and a quantity of about 0.45 to 1 ug was reverse transcribed using random hexamers. One entry per CDR3 protein results from TCRdb running MiXCR on the immunoSEQ multiplex PCR reads. The top ten clones hold approximately 0.11% of a sample with over 130,000 distinct CDR3 sequences, about 95% of them seen once. The sample was CD4+ T cells from PBMCs. Every receptor here comes from a human donor with multiple sclerosis.

This rearrangement joins TRBV7-2 to TRBJ2-7; 11 bases agree with TRBD2. Germline values: CDR1 SGHTA, CDR2 FQGNSA. V lost 6 bases, J lost 1 base, and 8 bases stayed unmatched. The CDR3 extends over 16 amino acids. CDR3 nucleotide sequence: TGTGCCAGCAGTTCGCTAGCGGGGGGCCGATCCTACGAGCAGTACTTC. It encodes CASSSLAGGRSYEQYF.

J is TRBJ1-4 and V is TRBV5-1; D is ambiguous. The CDR3 has 12 amino acids. Trimming pared 5 bases from V and 7 bases from J, leaving 9 bases between. Germline V gene sequence: CDR1 SGHRS, CDR2 YFSETQ. CDR3 in amino acids: CASREEGEKLFF. The CDR3 nucleotides read TGCGCCAGCAGAGAGGAGGGTGAAAAACTGTTTTTT.

The rearrangement uses TRBV9 and TRBJ2-3; D not resolved. The CDR3 loop spans 14 amino acids. The V gene lost 2 bases and the J gene lost 2 bases, with 9 bases spanning the gap. The germline CDR1 and CDR2 sequences are SGDLS and YYNGEE. The CDR3 DNA is TGTGCCAGCAGCGTCGACGCATCCACAGATACGCAGTATTTT. Its translation: CASSVDASTDTQYF.

This chain links TRBV5-1 with TRBJ1-1; D remains ambiguous. CDR3 length: 16 residues. Deletions cut 2 bases from V and 0 bases from J, with 14 bases between. Germline lookup yields CDR1 SGHRS and CDR2 YFSETQ. CDR3 protein: CASSLTVPSMNTEAFF. CDR3 DNA: TGCGCCAGCAGCTTAACGGTCCCGTCTATGAACACTGAAGCTTTCTTT.

The chain recombines TRBV20-1 with TRBJ2-3; D gene unclear. The germline gives CDR1 DFQATT, CDR2 SNEGSKA (reference sequence). This CDR3 region has 14 residues. With 8 bases removed from V and 2 bases from J, the gap between germline ends came to 17 bases. CDR3 nucleotides: TGCAGTCCAGTCAATGTCCTTAACACAGATACGCAGTATTTT. This encodes CSPVNVLNTDTQYF.

The chain recombines TRBV3-1 with TRBJ2-1; D is undetermined. The germline V and J ends were trimmed by 1 base and 2 bases, with 6 bases remaining between them. From germline, CDR1 is LGHDT and CDR2 YNNKEL (reference sequence). This CDR3 has 14 amino acids. The CDR3 protein is CASSQGLAYNEQFF. The CDR3 DNA sequence: TGTGCCAGCAGCCAAGGACTGGCCTACAATGAGCAGTTCTTC.

This clonotype was counted a single time. The J gene is TRBJ1-4, the V gene TRBV12-3 or TRBV12-4; D unresolved. V gave up 3 bases and J gave up 5 bases, with 10 bases separating them. The CDR3 runs 14 residues. Written as DNA, the CDR3 is TGTGCCAGCAGTTTGCACGGAGGGAATGAAAAACTGTTTTTT. As protein: CASSLHGGNEKLFF.

The V gene is TRBV12-3 or TRBV12-4, the J gene TRBJ2-5; D is unresolved. Trimming took off 5 bases at V and 5 bases at J, with 9 bases between the two ends. The CDR3 extends over 12 amino acids. The CDR3: CASSPFGETQYF. DNA of the CDR3: TGTGCCAGCAGTCCCTTCGGGGAGACCCAGTACTTC.

The chain joins TRBV3-1 to TRBJ1-1; 8 bases map to TRBD1. V gave up 1 base and J gave up 7 bases; unmatched junction bases: 2. This CDR3 region has 13 residues. Germline-derived CDR1 and CDR2 are LGHDT and YNNKEL (reference sequence). The CDR3 loop reads CASSQGQGIEAFF. CDR3 in DNA: TGTGCCAGCAGCCAAGGACAGGGGATTGAAGCTTTCTTT.

The chain couples TRBV7-9 to TRBJ1-2; D unresolved. The CDR3 has 14 residues. V was shortened by 2 bases and J by 0 bases, with 7 bases between the two germline ends. The germline CDR1 and CDR2 sequences are SEHNR and FQNEAQ (reference sequence). CDR3: CASSLSEANYGYTF. CDR3 sequence (DNA): TGTGCCAGCAGCTTAAGTGAGGCTAACTATGGCTACACCTTC.

This chain joins TRBV15 and TRBJ2-3; D is unclear. Deletions cut 5 bases from V and 0 bases from J, with 12 bases between. CDR3 size: 15 residues. Germline V gene sequence: CDR1 LNHNV, CDR2 YYDKDF (reference sequence). Here the CDR3 DNA reads TGTGCCACCAGCGGCCCGGTCTACAGCACAGATACGCAGTATTTT. It is translated as CATSGPVYSTDTQYF.

The chain links TRBV5-1 to TRBJ2-1; possibly TRBD1 for D (6 bases). The germline V gene has CDR1 SGHRS and CDR2 YFSETQ. The CDR3 consists of 12 residues. The V and J ends lost 4 bases and 10 bases respectively, with 12 bases between them. CDR3 in DNA: TGCGCCAGCAGCGTCCGGGACACAGAGCAGTTCTTC. This gives the protein CASSVRDTEQFF.

The J gene is TRBJ1-1, the V gene TRBV7-2; D is unresolved. The length of the CDR3 is 14 residues. V lost 1 base and J 1 base, leaving 7 bases between the germline ends. Looked up from germline, CDR1 is SGHTA and CDR2 is FQGNSA. CDR3 in DNA: TGTGCCAGCAGCTTAGAGGTACAGAACACTGAAGCTTTCTTT. Protein sequence: CASSLEVQNTEAFF.

The J gene is TRBJ1-4, the V gene TRBV7-6; perhaps TRBD1 as D (5 bases). The CDR3 is 15 residues long. Trimming removed 2 bases from V and 2 bases from J, with 9 bases in between. Per germline, CDR1 SGHVS and CDR2 FNYEAQ. CDR3: CASSLSGGTNEKLFF. The CDR3 DNA follows: TGTGCCAGCAGCTTATCGGGGGGGACTAATGAAAAACTGTTTTTT.

V is TRBV7-9 and J is TRBJ1-2; D gene ambiguous. This CDR3 is built from 14 residues. Germline-derived CDR1 and CDR2 are SEHNR and FQNEAQ (reference sequence). Trimming removed 5 bases from V and 4 bases from J, with 14 bases in between. The CDR3 bases are TGTGCCAGCAGCGCAGAAGTAGGGATCTATGGCTACACCTTC. Its protein is CASSAEVGIYGYTF. Supplemented by reference TRBV7-9 and TRBJ1-2, the full variable domain reads DTGVSQNPRHKITKRGQNVTFRCDPISEHNRLYWYRQTLGQGPEFLTYFQNEAQLEKSRLLSDRFSAERPKGSFSTLEIQRTEQGDSAMYLCASSAEVGIYGYTFGSGTRLTVV.

This chain links TRBV20-1 with TRBJ1-2; TRBD1 agrees at 7 bases. Germline CDR1 reads DFQATT; CDR2 reads SNEGSKA (reference sequence). V lost 0 bases and J lost 3; bases outside the gene matches: 7. The CDR3 length is 15 residues. The CDR3 sequence is CSARDTGALYYGYTF. CDR3 nucleotide sequence: TGCAGTGCTAGAGATACAGGGGCGTTGTACTATGGCTACACCTTC.

This rearrangement joins TRBV28 to TRBJ1-5; TRBD1 matches 8 bases. This CDR3 has 15 residues. Germline-derived CDR1 and CDR2 are MDHEN and SYDVKM. V dropped 7 bases and J dropped 0; count of bases not matched to a gene: 5. CDR3 sequence (DNA): TGTGCCAGCAAGAGACAGGGGAATAGCAATCAGCCCCAGCATTTT. Translated, it gives CASKRQGNSNQPQHF.

The rearrangement uses TRBV9 and TRBJ1-3; no firm D call. The CDR3 runs 14 residues. The V and J ends lost 3 bases and 0 bases respectively, with 7 bases between them. Per the germline V gene, CDR1 is SGDLS and CDR2 is YYNGEE. CDR3 DNA sequence: TGTGCCAGCAGCGCCGGACCCTCTGGAAACACCATATATTTT. Its protein is CASSAGPSGNTIYF.

The genes are TRBV20-1 and TRBJ1-1; no firm D call. Germline CDR1 reads DFQATT; CDR2 reads SNEGSKA (reference sequence). Between the trimmed V and J ends, which lost 1 base and 8 bases, there was a span of 8 bases. The CDR3 extends over 11 amino acids. CDR3 nucleotides: TGCAGTGCTAGAGGGACCTCAGAAGCTTTCTTT. Translating gives CSARGTSEAFF.

The rearrangement links TRBV18 to TRBJ2-2, with 8 bases fitting TRBD2. Trimming took 1 base from V and 1 from J; bases not matched to a gene: 11. Germline V gives CDR1 KGHSH, CDR2 LQKENI. The CDR3 length is 19 residues. Written as DNA, the CDR3 is TGTGCCAGCTCACCACGACTCCAGGAGCGGGAGAGGAACACCGGGGAGCTGTTTTTT. Translated: CASSPRLQERERNTGELFF.

This clonotype was counted once. The rearrangement uses TRBV3-1 and TRBJ1-4; 9 bases are a match to TRBD1. This CDR3 spans 14 amino acids. Looked up from germline, CDR1 is LGHDT and CDR2 is YNNKEL (reference sequence). Losses at the gene ends were 5 bases for V and 7 bases for J; bases not matched to a gene: 5. The CDR3 region has the DNA TGTGCCAGCAGCGCGACAGGGGGTCGTGAAAAACTGTTTTTT. It yields the protein CASSATGGREKLFF.

The V and J genes are TRBV9 and TRBJ1-6; D gene unclear. The V gene's germline CDR1 is SGDLS and CDR2 YYNGEE. The CDR3 totals 12 residues. Trimming pared 2 bases from V and 9 bases from J, leaving 6 bases between. The DNA of the CDR3 is TGTGCCAGCAGCGTCTCTGGTTCACCCCTCCACTTT. It encodes CASSVSGSPLHF.

The chain is built from TRBV3-1 and TRBJ2-1; D is uncertain. The V end lost 1 base, the J end lost 6 bases, and 7 bases lay between the germline ends. The CDR3 is 13 residues long. Germline-derived CDR1 and CDR2 are LGHDT and YNNKEL (reference sequence). The CDR3 DNA reads as TGTGCCAGCAGCCAAGTTTCGCGCAATGAGCAGTTCTTC. Encoded protein: CASSQVSRNEQFF.

The V call is TRBV20-1, the J call TRBJ1-5, with D perhaps TRBD1 (6 bases). Trimming stripped 1 base from V and 7 bases from J, with 14 bases between. Germline assignment: CDR1 DFQATT and CDR2 SNEGSKA (reference sequence). The CDR3 loop spans 14 amino acids. The CDR3 bases are TGCAGTGCTAGAGGTACAGGGAGGGAACAGCCCCAGCATTTT. Translating it yields CSARGTGREQPQHF.

V gene TRBV15 combines with J gene TRBJ1-1; D not certain. This CDR3 spans 15 amino acids. V was trimmed by 0 bases and J by 3 bases, leaving 11 bases between them. Germline assignment: CDR1 LNHNV and CDR2 YYDKDF (reference sequence). For the CDR3, the DNA is TGTGCCACCAGCAGAGATCTTCTATGGGACACTGAAGCTTTCTTT. Translating gives CATSRDLLWDTEAFF.